This entry lists 28 T cell receptor beta chains sequenced from one sample in a study of blood T cell repertoires in COVID-19. TCRdb keeps only in-frame clones here, not all; method: immunoSEQ multiplex PCR. The sample contains tens of thousands of clones, around four fifths of which appear only once. The specimen sequenced was peripheral blood. The receptors were sampled from a human donor in a cohort sampled during active COVID-19.

V is TRBV18 and J is TRBJ1-1; possibly TRBD1 for D (5 bases). Trimming pared 4 bases from V and 0 bases from J, leaving 15 bases between. The CDR3 loop spans 16 amino acids. Germline V lookup: CDR1 KGHSH, CDR2 LQKENI. The CDR3 here is CASSLGLFPMNTEAFF. CDR3 sequence (DNA): TGTGCCAGCTCACTGGGACTTTTCCCCATGAACACTGAAGCTTTCTTT. Looking up the rest from reference TRBV18 and TRBJ1-1 gives the full variable domain: NAGVMQNPRHLVRRRGQEARLRCSPMKGHSHVYWYRQLPEEGLKFMVYLQKENIIDESGMPKERFSAEFPKEGPSILRIQQVVRGDSAAYFCASSLGLFPMNTEAFFGQGTRLTVV.

This chain's CDR3 is CASSKQFRDNNSPLHF. DNA for the CDR3: TGTGCCAGCTCGAAGCAATTCAGGGACAATAATTCACCCCTCCACTTT. This chain uses TRBV18 with TRBJ1-6, with D tentatively TRBD1 (6 bases). CDR1 is KGHSH, CDR2 LQKENI, per germline. V gave up 6 bases and J gave up 5 bases, with 17 bases separating them. This CDR3 has 16 residues.

This clone occurred a few times. V usage is TRBV11-3 and J usage is TRBJ1-1; D perhaps matches TRBD1 (5 bases). V was clipped by 3 bases and J by 2 bases, with 10 bases between them. In germline, CDR1 is SGHNT, CDR2 YENEEA. The CDR3 has 14 residues. CDR3 residues: CASSLAGTNTEAFF. The CDR3 DNA follows: TGTGCCAGCAGCTTGGCGGGGACCAACACTGAAGCTTTCTTT. The full variable domain, in which reference TRBV11-3 and TRBJ1-1 provide the parts outside the CDR3, is EAGVVQSPRYKIIEKKQPVAFWCNPISGHNTLYWYLQNLGQGPELLIRYENEEAVDDSQLPKDRFSAERLKGVDSTLKIQPAELGDSAVYLCASSLAGTNTEAFFGQGTRLTVV.

This clone was found a few times. This chain links TRBV9 with TRBJ2-5; 8 bases match TRBD2. Germline assignment: CDR1 SGDLS and CDR2 YYNGEE. V dropped 3 bases and J dropped 6; count of bases not matched to a gene: 7. The CDR3 runs 14 residues. CDR3 nucleotides: TGTGCCAGCAGCGCCGGGACTAGTGAAAAGACCCAGTACTTC. This gives the protein CASSAGTSEKTQYF.

The rearrangement joins TRBV5-1 to TRBJ2-7; TRBD1 matches 9 bases. The length of the CDR3 is 16 residues. V shed 3 bases, J shed 6 bases, and the junction held 13 bases outside the gene matches. CDR1 is SGHRS, CDR2 YFSETQ, per germline. CDR3 loop: CASSSNPGQGISEQYF. Written as DNA, the CDR3 is TGCGCCAGCAGCTCCAATCCGGGACAGGGAATTAGCGAGCAGTACTTC.

V usage is TRBV6-5 and J usage is TRBJ2-2; 7 bases align to TRBD2. V shed 0 bases and J 5 bases; nucleotides not matched to a gene: 6. The CDR3 runs 16 residues. Germline CDR1 and CDR2: MNHEY and SVGAGI. The DNA for the CDR3 is TGTGCCAGCAGTTACTCTTGGGGGGGTAGGACCGGGGAGCTGTTTTTT. It codes for CASSYSWGGRTGELFF.

Of note for this clone: Other DNA sequences in this sample translate to the same CDR3. V is TRBV5-1 and J is TRBJ2-7, with D perhaps matching TRBD2 (5 bases). This CDR3 is built from 14 residues. Germline V gene data show CDR1 as SGHRS and CDR2 as YFSETQ. V was shortened by 3 bases and J by 5 bases, with 15 bases between the two germline ends. This CDR3 reads CASSSGLAPHEQYF. Written as DNA, the CDR3 is TGCGCCAGCAGCTCAGGACTGGCCCCCCACGAGCAGTACTTC.

The chain joins TRBV30 to TRBJ2-5; D may be TRBD2 (5 bases). The germline V and J ends were trimmed by 2 bases and 5 bases, with 18 bases remaining between them. The V gene's germline CDR1 is GTSNPN and CDR2 SVGIG (reference sequence). CDR3 length: 15 amino acids. CDR3 nucleotides: TGTGCCTGGAGTTCAATATCGGGGATTTCGGAGACCCAGTACTTC. Its translation is CAWSSISGISETQYF.

This clone was seen a few times. The V call is TRBV2, the J call TRBJ2-1; 13 bases are a match to TRBD2. The CDR3 extends over 17 amino acids. Germline assignment: CDR1 SNHLY and CDR2 FYNNEI. Unmatched junction bases numbered 9, after V lost 6 bases and J lost 4 bases. The CDR3 DNA is TGTGCCAGCAGCCGGGGACTAGCGGGGAGAAATTACAATGAGCAGTTCTTC. This translates into CASSRGLAGRNYNEQFF.

The chain employs TRBV5-1 and TRBJ2-3; the D is unclear. Deletions cut 0 bases from V and 3 bases from J, with 5 bases between. The CDR3 has 13 residues. Germline CDR1 SGHRS, CDR2 YFSETQ. CDR3 amino acids: CASSLAQTDTQYF. The CDR3 nucleotides are TGCGCCAGCAGCTTGGCCCAGACAGATACGCAGTATTTT.

The chain links TRBV6-2 or TRBV6-3 to TRBJ2-5; 9 positions agree with TRBD2. The germline gives CDR1 MNHEY, CDR2 SVGEGT. This CDR3 is built from 14 residues. V lost 2 bases, J lost 2 bases, and 0 bases stayed unmatched. CDR3 coding DNA: TGTGCCAGCAGTTACCTAGCGGGGCAAGAGACCCAGTACTTC. It translates to CASSYLAGQETQYF.

This chain uses TRBV7-3 with TRBJ2-3, with 7 nucleotides matching TRBD1. The CDR3 contains 13 residues. Trimming cost V 5 bases and J 6 bases; bases outside gene matches: 5. The V gene's germline CDR1 is SGHTA and CDR2 FQGTGA. The CDR3 sequence: CASSTGAHDTQYF. The CDR3 DNA reads TGTGCCAGCAGCACAGGGGCCCATGATACGCAGTATTTT.

The chain couples TRBV7-9 to TRBJ2-7; D may be TRBD1 (6 bases). The CDR3 length is 16 residues. Germline V CDR1 and CDR2: SEHNR, FQNEAQ (reference sequence). The V end lost 8 bases, the J end lost 1 base, and 21 bases lay between the germline ends. The CDR3 DNA is TGTGCCAGCGGCCCACAGGGTTTAAGGTCATCCTACGAGCAGTACTTC. It codes for CASGPQGLRSSYEQYF.

As for this clone: A junction boundary mismatches the germline segment, possibly from a read error. V is TRBV3-1 (or the pseudogene TRBV3-2) and J is TRBJ2-5; a possible D gene is TRBD2 (5 bases). CDR1 LGHDT and CDR2 YNNKEL come from the germline V gene (reference sequence). This CDR3 contains 14 residues. CDR3 coding DNA: TGTGCCAGCAGTCAAGAGGGAGCGTGGGAGACCCAGTACTTC. As protein: CASSQEGAWETQYF.

The rearrangement links TRBV30 to TRBJ2-7; D possibly corresponds to TRBD1 (7 bases). The CDR3 loop spans 14 amino acids. Germline V CDR1 and CDR2: GTSNPN, SVGIG (reference sequence). The V end lost 2 bases, the J end lost 4 bases, and 15 bases lay between the germline ends. CDR3 region: CAWSRRGLGYEQYF. The CDR3 DNA reads as TGTGCCTGGAGTAGGAGGGGGCTTGGGTACGAGCAGTACTTC.

The chain links TRBV5-4 to TRBJ2-1, with TRBD1 matching over 8 bases. After removal of 1 base from V and 7 bases from J, the junction contained 7 bases not matched to a gene. The CDR3 covers 15 residues. Germline V gene data show CDR1 as SGHNT and CDR2 as YYREEE (reference sequence). DNA for the CDR3: TGTGCCAGCAGCTTGACGCAGGGGGCACGAAATGAGCAGTTCTTC. Encoded protein: CASSLTQGARNEQFF. Full variable domain (remainder filled in from reference TRBV5-4 and TRBJ2-1): ETGVTQSPTHLIKTRGQQVTLRCSSQSGHNTVSWYQQALGQGPQFIFQYYREEENGRGNFPPRFSGLQFPNYSSELNVNALELDDSALYLCASSLTQGARNEQFFGPGTRLTVL.

This chain connects TRBV7-8 to TRBJ1-5; D might be TRBD1 (6 bases). The CDR3 contains 16 residues. Germline V gives CDR1 SGHVS, CDR2 FQNEAQ. V lost 5 bases to trimming and J lost 0 bases, with 14 bases between them. CDR3 protein: CASSAGVTSSNQPQHF. CDR3 DNA: TGTGCCAGCAGCGCAGGGGTGACCTCTAGCAATCAGCCCCAGCATTTT.

This chain uses TRBV18 with TRBJ2-7; 9 bases are a match to TRBD1. V dropped 1 base and J dropped 7; count of bases not matched to a gene: 11. Per the germline V gene, CDR1 is KGHSH and CDR2 is LQKENI. The CDR3 runs to 16 residues. CDR3: CASSPQNRGHPGEQYF. Written as DNA, the CDR3 is TGTGCCAGCTCACCACAGAACAGGGGGCACCCGGGTGAGCAGTACTTC.

The rearrangement links TRBV10-1 to TRBJ2-3; D unresolved. The germline gives CDR1 WNHNN, CDR2 SYGVQD (reference sequence). This CDR3 is built from 14 residues. Trimming removed 6 bases from V and 3 bases from J, with 13 bases in between. The CDR3, as DNA: TGCGCCAGCAGACCACCCGTCCGGACAGATACGCAGTATTTT. Translating it yields CASRPPVRTDTQYF.

This clone occurred a few times. V is TRBV11-2 and J is TRBJ1-2; no clear D. V shed 5 bases and J shed 8 bases, with 18 bases lying between them. Germline assignment: CDR1 SGHAT and CDR2 FQNNGV. The CDR3 extends over 14 amino acids. CDR3 nucleotides: TGTGCCAGCAGCCTACTAGTCATGAGAGCCGGCTACACCTTC. Its protein product is CASSLLVMRAGYTF.

J is TRBJ2-7 and V is TRBV7-6; D not resolved. The end of the DNA aligns better with TRBJ2-5, so the J call may be wrong. This CDR3 has 14 residues. The V gene's germline CDR1 is SGHVS and CDR2 FNYEAQ. Here the CDR3 reads CASSLLWAGETQYF. The CDR3 nucleotides read TGTGCCAGCAGCTTATTATGGGCCGGGGAGACCCAGTACTTC.

The gene calls are TRBV6-2 or TRBV6-3 and TRBJ2-3; weak D call: TRBD1 (6 bases). CDR1 and CDR2 (germline): MNHEY, SVGEGT. V lost 5 bases and J lost 1, with 13 bases in between. The CDR3 runs to 15 residues. The chain's CDR3 is CASSKGWGRTDTQYF. The DNA for the CDR3 is TGTGCCAGCAGTAAAGGCTGGGGGCGCACAGATACGCAGTATTTT.

As concerns this clone: A read error is possible here, since a much larger clone lies one base away. Here the CDR3 DNA reads TGTGCCAGCAGCTTAGACAGGGACACTGAAGCTTTCTTT. Protein sequence: CASSLDRDTEAFF. V gene TRBV11-2 combines with J gene TRBJ1-1; a weak D match, TRBD1 (5 bases). Deletions cut 0 bases from V and 3 bases from J, with 5 bases between. Germline V lookup: CDR1 SGHAT, CDR2 FQNNGV. The CDR3 runs to 13 residues.

This chain uses TRBV15 with TRBJ2-5; no reliable D call. From germline, CDR1 is LNHNV and CDR2 YYDKDF (reference sequence). V was shortened by 1 base and J by 5 bases, with 11 bases between the two germline ends. There are 14 residues in the CDR3. The CDR3 here is CATSRVSVAETQYF. The CDR3 DNA reads as TGTGCCACCAGCAGAGTCAGCGTGGCGGAGACCCAGTACTTC.

This chain joins TRBV30 and TRBJ1-2; TRBD1 might be the D (6 bases). V shed 2 bases and J shed 7 bases, with 11 bases lying between them. The CDR3 has 12 amino acids. Germline V gives CDR1 GTSNPN, CDR2 SVGIG (reference sequence). Here the CDR3 DNA reads TGTGCCTGGAGTCCAGGGGCTGGTGGCTACACCTTC. Translation gives CAWSPGAGGYTF.

CDR3: CASSSWTGGETQYF. Here the CDR3 DNA reads TGTGCCAGCAGCTCTTGGACTGGAGGAGAGACCCAGTACTTC. The chain joins TRBV11-2 to TRBJ2-5; possible D gene TRBD2, 5 bases. Germline V gives CDR1 SGHAT, CDR2 FQNNGV. The V and J ends lost 4 bases and 4 bases respectively, with 13 bases between them. The CDR3 is 14 amino acids.

The chain employs TRBV3-1 (or the pseudogene TRBV3-2) and TRBJ2-3; 8 bases map to TRBD2. The junction had 7 bases not matched to a gene; V was cut back by 4 bases and J by 1 base. Looked up from germline, CDR1 is LGHDT and CDR2 is YNNKEL (reference sequence). This CDR3 is 16 amino acids long. The CDR3 is CASSRVTGGGTDTQYF. DNA for the CDR3: TGTGCCAGCAGCCGTGTGACCGGGGGGGGCACAGATACGCAGTATTTT.

The chain's CDR3 is CASSLTGGPNTEAFF. The CDR3, as DNA: TGTGCCAGCAGCTTAACGGGGGGGCCTAACACTGAAGCTTTCTTT. The chain couples TRBV7-3 to TRBJ1-1; D may be TRBD1 (6 bases). Germline V gene lookup returns CDR1 SGHTA and CDR2 FQGTGA. V gave up 0 bases and J gave up 2 bases, with 10 bases separating them. The CDR3 consists of 15 residues.